This TCR beta chain derives from a study of blood T cells in healthy people across ages. The authors ran a second PCR of roughly 6 to 12 cycles using a sample-barcoded 5' primer and a J-beta primer mix. Every cDNA was tagged by a template-switch adaptor with 12 random nucleotides. TCRdb redid the calling of the 5' RACE reads with MiXCR, one entry per CDR3 protein. The data contain fewer than 1.5 million distinct CDR3 sequences, around two fifths of them singletons. The CDR3 contains 13 residues. Trimming shortened V by 1 base and J by 6 bases, and 8 bases separated the two germline ends. In germline, CDR1 is SGHDN, CDR2 FVKESK. This clonotype turned up a few times.

Sequences were obtained from blood. The rearrangement joins TRBV14 to TRBJ2-3; D ambiguous. The receptor was isolated from a woman younger than 35 in good health. DNA of the CDR3: TGTGCCAGCAGCCAAGTTCTTGGGGATACGCAGTATTTT. As protein: CASSQVLGDTQYF.